This T cell receptor beta chain was identified during a study of T cell responses to AZD1222 COVID-19 vaccine. Overall study findings and caveats: Every sample of the repertoires postdated the peak T cell response.

Profiling relied on immunoSEQ multiplex PCR, and the TCRdb table lists in-frame clones only, not all of them. The repertoire has under 170,000 clones, about 93% of them found once; the top ten carry around 2.9%. Concerning this clone itself: Its specificity is not known.

The CDR3 is made up of 18 amino acids. Trimming pared 4 bases from V and 2 bases from J, leaving 22 bases between. Germline-derived CDR1 and CDR2 are MNHEY and SMNVEV (reference sequence). The TCR sequence derives from an adult who received the AZD1222 COVID-19 vaccine. The chain links TRBV27 to TRBJ2-3, with D possibly matching TRBD2 (6 bases). Sequencing used peripheral blood, obtained 28 days after the second AZD1222 dose. The CDR3 nucleotides read TGTGCCAGCAGTTACCCGGGAGATATGCGCGGGGACACAGATACGCAGTATTTT. Protein sequence: CASSYPGDMRGDTDTQYF.